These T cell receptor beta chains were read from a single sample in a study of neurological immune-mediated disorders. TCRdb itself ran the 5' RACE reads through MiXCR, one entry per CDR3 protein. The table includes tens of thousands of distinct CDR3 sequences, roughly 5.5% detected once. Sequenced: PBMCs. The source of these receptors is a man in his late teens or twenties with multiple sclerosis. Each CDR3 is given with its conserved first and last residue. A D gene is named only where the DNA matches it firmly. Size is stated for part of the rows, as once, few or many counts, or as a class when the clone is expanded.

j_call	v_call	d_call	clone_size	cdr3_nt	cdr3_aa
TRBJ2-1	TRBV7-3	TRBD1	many	TGTGCCAGCAGCCCGGACAGGGCAAACTACAATGAGCAGTTCTTC	CASSPDRANYNEQFF
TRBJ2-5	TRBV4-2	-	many	TGTGCCAGCTCGAGGGAACAAGAGACCCAGTACTTC	CASSREQETQYF
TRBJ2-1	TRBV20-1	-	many	TGCAGTGCTAGAAAACGTTTTAGGTGGGATCACTACAATGAGCAGTTCTTC	CSARKRFRWDHYNEQFF
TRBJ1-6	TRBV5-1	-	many	TGCGCCAGCAGCTTGGCCGGGAGCTCCTATAATTCACCCCTCCACTTT	CASSLAGSSYNSPLHF
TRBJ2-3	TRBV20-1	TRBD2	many	TGCAGTGCAGTGCCCCACCAGCGGGGAGGCACAGATACGCAGTATTTT	CSAVPHQRGGTDTQYF
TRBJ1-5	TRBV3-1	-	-	TGTGCCAGCAGCCAAGATCTAGGGGGGGGTCGGCCCCAGAATTTT	CASSQDLGGGRPQNF
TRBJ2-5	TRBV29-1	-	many	TGCAGCACTGGGGGGAGATCGGAGACCCAGTACTTC	CSTGGRSETQYF
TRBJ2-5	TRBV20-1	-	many	TGCAGTGCTAGAGATCGGGCATCCCAAGAGACCCAGTACTTC	CSARDRASQETQYF
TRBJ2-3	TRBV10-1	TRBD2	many	TGCGCCAGCAGGACAGGGACTAGCGGGACAGATACGCAGTATTTT	CASRTGTSGTDTQYF
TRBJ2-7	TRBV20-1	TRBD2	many	TGCAGTGCTAGAGATGCCGGGACTAGCGGTTACGAGCAGTACTTC	CSARDAGTSGYEQYF
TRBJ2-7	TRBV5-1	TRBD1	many	TGCGCCAGCAGCTACAGGGGCGGTTACGAGCAGTACTTC	CASSYRGGYEQYF
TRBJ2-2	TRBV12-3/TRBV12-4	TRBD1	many	TGTGCCAGCAGCCCCGACAGGGGTGGTGGCACCGGGGAGCTGTTTTTT	CASSPDRGGGTGELFF
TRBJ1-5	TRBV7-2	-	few	TGTGCCAGCAGCTTCACGGGGGCTAGCAATCAGCCCCAGCATTTT	CASSFTGASNQPQHF
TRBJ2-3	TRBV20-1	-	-	TGCAGTGCTATTGACCCCAGGCCTAGCACAGATACGCAGTATTTT	CSAIDPRPSTDTQYF
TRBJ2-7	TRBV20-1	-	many	TGCAGTGCTAGATTTCCAGGGGGGGCCTACGAGCAGTACTTC	CSARFPGGAYEQYF
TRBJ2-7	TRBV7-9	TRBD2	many	TGTGCCAGCAGCCCGGTGGGGAGGGAAGAGCAGTACTTC	CASSPVGREEQYF
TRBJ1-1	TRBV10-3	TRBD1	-	TGTGCCATCAGGACAGGGGGCACTGAAGCTTTCTTT	CAIRTGGTEAFF
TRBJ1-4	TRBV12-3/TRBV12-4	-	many	TGTGCCAGCAGTTTGGCCAGGGATGAAAAACTGTTTTTT	CASSLARDEKLFF
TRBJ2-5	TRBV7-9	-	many	TGTGCCAGCAGCCTTAACGTTCAGGCCCAGTACTTC	CASSLNVQAQYF
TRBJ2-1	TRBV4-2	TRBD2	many	TGTGCCAGCAGCCCGCTCGGACTAGCGGGCCCCGCCGAGCAGTTCTTC	CASSPLGLAGPAEQFF
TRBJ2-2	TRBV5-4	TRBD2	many	TGTGCCAGCAGCCCGAAAGCTAGCGGGGGTTTGTCCGGGGAGCTGTTTTTT	CASSPKASGGLSGELFF
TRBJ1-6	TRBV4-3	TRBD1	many	TGCGCCAGCAGCCAAGATCCGCAGGGGGCTTGGGATTCACCCCTCCACTTT	CASSQDPQGAWDSPLHF
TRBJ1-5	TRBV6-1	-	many	TGTGCCAGCAGTGAACTCCCGAGACGCAATCAGCCCCAGCATTTT	CASSELPRRNQPQHF
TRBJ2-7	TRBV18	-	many	TGTGCCAGCTCCCCCGCAGGGGGGCACGAGCAGTACTTC	CASSPAGGHEQYF
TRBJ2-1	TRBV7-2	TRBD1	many	TGTGCCAGCAGCTTACGGGACAGAAACAATGAGCAGTTCTTC	CASSLRDRNNEQFF
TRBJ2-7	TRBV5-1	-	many	TGCGCCAGCAGCTTGAGCACTTCGACGGCCTACGAGCAGTACTTC	CASSLSTSTAYEQYF
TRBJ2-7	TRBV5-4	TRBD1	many	TGTGCCAGCAGCCAACAGGGGCTGGGTTTCCACGAGCAGTACTTC	CASSQQGLGFHEQYF
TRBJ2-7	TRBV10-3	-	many	TGTGCCATCAATGAGGCAGGGACCTCCTACGAGCAGTACTTC	CAINEAGTSYEQYF
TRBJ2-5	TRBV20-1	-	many	TGCAGCTGGGAAGTGCTGCAAGAGACCCAGTACTTC	CSWEVLQETQYF
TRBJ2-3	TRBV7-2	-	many	TGTGCCAGCAGCTTTGGCGTGGATACGCAGTATTTT	CASSFGVDTQYF
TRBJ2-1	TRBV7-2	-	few	TGTGCCAGCAGCTTAGGGCCGGTAGGGGTTTTAGCGAATCCTTACAATGAGCAGTTCTTC	CASSLGPVGVLANPYNEQFF
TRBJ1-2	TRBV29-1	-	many	TGCAGCGTTGAGGAAATGGGAAGAGAGGTCCTAAACTATGGCTACACCTTC	CSVEEMGREVLNYGYTF
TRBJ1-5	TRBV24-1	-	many	TGTGCCACCACCCTCAATCAGCCCCAGCATTTT	CATTLNQPQHF
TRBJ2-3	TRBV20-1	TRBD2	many	TGCAGTGCTAGACTGGGACTAGCGGGGCCCACAGATACGCAGTATTTT	CSARLGLAGPTDTQYF
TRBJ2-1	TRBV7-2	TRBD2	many	TGTGCCAGCAGCTTCGACGGGAGGCACAATGAGCAGTTCTTC	CASSFDGRHNEQFF
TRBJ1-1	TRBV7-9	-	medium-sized	TGTGCCAGCAGCTCGGGACTTACTATGAACACTGAAGCTTTCTTT	CASSSGLTMNTEAFF
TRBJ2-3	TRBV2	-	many	TGTGCCAGCAGTGAAGTGACGGATAGCACAGATACGCAGTATTTT	CASSEVTDSTDTQYF
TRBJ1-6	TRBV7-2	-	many	TGTGCCAGCAGCTTTTCCGGACAGACGAATTCACCCCTCCACTTT	CASSFSGQTNSPLHF
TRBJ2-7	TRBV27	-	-	TGTGCCAGCACCAGAGGACTCCCGATCCGACTTAAATACGAGCAGTACTTC	CASTRGLPIRLKYEQYF
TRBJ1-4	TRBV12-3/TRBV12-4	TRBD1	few	TGTGCCAGCAAACAGAGTTGGACAGGGGCTGAAAAACTGTTTTTT	CASKQSWTGAEKLFF
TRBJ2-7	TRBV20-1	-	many	TGCAGTGCTAGTGATGGGCCCTACGAGCAGTACTTC	CSASDGPYEQYF
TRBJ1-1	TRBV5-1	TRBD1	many	TGCGCCAGCAGCGCCGGGACAGGGTTGAGCACTGAAGCTTTCTTT	CASSAGTGLSTEAFF
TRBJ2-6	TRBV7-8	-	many	TGTGCCAGCAGCTTAGGAGTTGGGGTCCTGAGCTCTGGGGCCAACGTCCTGACTTTC	CASSLGVGVLSSGANVLTF
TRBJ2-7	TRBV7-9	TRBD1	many	TGTGCCAGCAGCCGAGGACAGGGATTCAACGAGCAGTACTTC	CASSRGQGFNEQYF
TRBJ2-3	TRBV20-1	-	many	TGCAGTGCTAGTGAAGTCGATACGCAGTATTTT	CSASEVDTQYF
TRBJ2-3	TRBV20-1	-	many	TGCAGTGCTAGAGATCCAGGAACGGGAAGTCGAGATACGCAGTATTTT	CSARDPGTGSRDTQYF
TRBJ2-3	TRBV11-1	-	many	TGTGCCAGCAGCTTGGGTCAACGGTCTAGCACAGATACGCAGTATTTT	CASSLGQRSSTDTQYF
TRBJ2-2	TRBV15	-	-	TGTGCCACCAGGGCAGACACGAACACCGGGGAGCTGTTTTTT	CATRADTNTGELFF
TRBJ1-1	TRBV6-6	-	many	TGTGCCAGCAGTTTAAGGGAGGCCAACACTGAAGCTTTCTTT	CASSLREANTEAFF
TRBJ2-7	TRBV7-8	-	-	TGTGCCAGCAGCTCCCGGACATGGCCAAACGAGCAGTACTTC	CASSSRTWPNEQYF
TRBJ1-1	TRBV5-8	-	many	TGTGCCAGCCGCTTTCTCGGGACTTCTGAAGCTTTCTTT	CASRFLGTSEAFF
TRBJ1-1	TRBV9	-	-	TGTGCCAGCAGCGCCGGTAAGAGAGACACTGAAGCTTTCTTT	CASSAGKRDTEAFF
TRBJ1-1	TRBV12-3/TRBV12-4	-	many	TGTGCCAGCAGTTTAACCCTGATGAACACTGAAGCTTTCTTT	CASSLTLMNTEAFF
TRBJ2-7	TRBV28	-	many	TGTGCCAGCAGTCTGGCAGGGAAGGCCTACGAGCAGTACTTC	CASSLAGKAYEQYF
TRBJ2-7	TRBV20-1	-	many	TGCAGTGCTAGAGATCTTTGGGCAGAGCCCTACGAGCAGTACTTC	CSARDLWAEPYEQYF
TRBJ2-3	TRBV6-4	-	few	TGTGCCAGCAGTGAAGCTAGAGGTCATGATACGCAGTATTTT	CASSEARGHDTQYF